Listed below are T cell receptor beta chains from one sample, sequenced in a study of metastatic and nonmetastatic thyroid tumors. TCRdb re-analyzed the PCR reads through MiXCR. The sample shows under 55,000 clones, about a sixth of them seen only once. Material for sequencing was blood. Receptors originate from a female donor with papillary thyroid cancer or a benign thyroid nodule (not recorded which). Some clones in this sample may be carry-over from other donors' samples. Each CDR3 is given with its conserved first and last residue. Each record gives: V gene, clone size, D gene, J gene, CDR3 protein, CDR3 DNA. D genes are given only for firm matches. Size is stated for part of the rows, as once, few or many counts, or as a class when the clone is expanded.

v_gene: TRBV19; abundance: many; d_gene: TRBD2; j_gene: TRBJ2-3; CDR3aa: CASSIILAGVTDTQYF; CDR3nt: TGTGCCAGTAGTATAATCCTAGCGGGGGTTACAGATACGCAGTATTTT
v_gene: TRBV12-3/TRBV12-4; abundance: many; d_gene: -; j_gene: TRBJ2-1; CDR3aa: CASSFPGRSTFEQFF; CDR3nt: TGTGCCAGCAGTTTTCCCGGGAGAAGTACCTTTGAGCAGTTCTTC
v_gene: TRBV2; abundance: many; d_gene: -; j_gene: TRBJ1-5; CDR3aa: CASSGALGLQPQHF; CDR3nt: TGTGCCAGCTCTGGCGCACTAGGACTTCAGCCCCAGCATTTT
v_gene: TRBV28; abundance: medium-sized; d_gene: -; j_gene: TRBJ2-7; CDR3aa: CASSVTSYEQYF; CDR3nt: TGTGCCAGCAGCGTTACGTCCTACGAGCAGTACTTC
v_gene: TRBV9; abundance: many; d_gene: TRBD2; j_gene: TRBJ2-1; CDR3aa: CASSVAGGFDNEQFF; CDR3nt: TGTGCCAGCAGCGTAGCGGGGGGGTTTGACAATGAGCAGTTCTTC
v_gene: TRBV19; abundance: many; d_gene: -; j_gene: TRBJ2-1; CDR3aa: CASSIGPANEQFF; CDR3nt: TGTGCCAGTAGTATAGGGCCCGCTAATGAGCAGTTCTTC
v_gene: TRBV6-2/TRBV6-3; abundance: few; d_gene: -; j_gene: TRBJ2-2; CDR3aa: CASIYYGTGELFF; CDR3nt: TGTGCCAGCATTTACTATGGTACCGGTGAGCTGTTTTTT
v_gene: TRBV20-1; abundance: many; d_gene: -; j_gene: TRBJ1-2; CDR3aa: CSAREAGVLYGYTF; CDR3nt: TGCAGTGCTAGAGAGGCAGGAGTCCTCTATGGCTACACCTTC
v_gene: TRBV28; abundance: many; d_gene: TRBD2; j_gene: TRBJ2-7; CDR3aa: CASSLSPSGYDEQYF; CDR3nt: TGTGCCAGCAGTTTATCACCTAGCGGGTACGACGAGCAGTACTTC
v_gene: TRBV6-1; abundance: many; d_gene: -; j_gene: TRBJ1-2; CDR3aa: CASMEDRQRTNYGYTF; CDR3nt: TGTGCCAGCATGGAGGATCGACAGCGAACGAACTATGGCTACACCTTC
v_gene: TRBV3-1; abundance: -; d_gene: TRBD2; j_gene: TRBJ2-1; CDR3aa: CASSPYSGSNNEQFF; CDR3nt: TGTGCCAGCAGCCCGTATAGCGGGAGTAACAATGAGCAGTTCTTC
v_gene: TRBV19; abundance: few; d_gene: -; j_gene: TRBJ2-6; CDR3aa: CASSIQTGDGANVLTF; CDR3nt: TGTGCCAGTAGTATTCAGACAGGTGATGGGGCCAACGTCCTGACTTTC
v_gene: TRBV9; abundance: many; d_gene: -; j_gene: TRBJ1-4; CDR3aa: CASSAGQTTTNEKLFF; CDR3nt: TGTGCCAGCAGCGCGGGACAAACTACAACTAATGAAAAACTGTTTTTT
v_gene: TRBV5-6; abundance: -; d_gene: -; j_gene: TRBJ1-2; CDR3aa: CASSLGQVYGYTF; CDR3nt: TGTGCCAGCAGCCTGGGGCAGGTTTATGGCTACACCTTC
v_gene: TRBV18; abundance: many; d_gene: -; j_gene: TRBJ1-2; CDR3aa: CASSPPGAGDYGYTF; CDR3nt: TGTGCCAGCTCACCACCGGGGGCAGGGGACTATGGCTACACCTTC
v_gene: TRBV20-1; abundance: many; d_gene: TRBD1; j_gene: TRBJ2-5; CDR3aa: CSARADRGLAGIQETQYF; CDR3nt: TGCAGTGCTAGAGCTGACAGGGGGCTAGCGGGTATACAAGAGACCCAGTACTTC
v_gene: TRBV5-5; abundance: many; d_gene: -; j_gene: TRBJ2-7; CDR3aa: CASSLSGHYEQYF; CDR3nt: TGTGCCAGCAGCTTGTCAGGCCACTACGAGCAGTACTTC
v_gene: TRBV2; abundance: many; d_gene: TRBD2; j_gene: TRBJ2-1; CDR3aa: CASSRLAGEGNEQFF; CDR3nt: TGTGCCAGCAGTCGACTAGCGGGAGAAGGGAATGAGCAGTTCTTC
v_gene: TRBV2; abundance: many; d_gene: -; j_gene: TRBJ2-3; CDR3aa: CASSAGFTDTQYF; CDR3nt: TGTGCCAGCAGTGCTGGCTTCACAGATACGCAGTATTTT
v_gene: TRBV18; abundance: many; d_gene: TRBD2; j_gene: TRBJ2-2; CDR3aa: CASSPPGTSLSTGELFF; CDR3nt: TGTGCCAGCTCACCCCCTGGGACTAGCTTAAGCACCGGGGAGCTGTTTTTT
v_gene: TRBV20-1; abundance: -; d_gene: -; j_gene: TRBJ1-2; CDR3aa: CSARDDYGYTF; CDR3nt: TGCAGTGCTAGAGATGACTATGGCTACACCTTC
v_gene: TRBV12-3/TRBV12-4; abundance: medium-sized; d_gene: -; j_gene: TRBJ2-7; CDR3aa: CASSLTAGWAVKQYF; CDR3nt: TGTGCCAGCAGTTTAACGGCGGGGTGGGCAGTAAAGCAGTACTTC
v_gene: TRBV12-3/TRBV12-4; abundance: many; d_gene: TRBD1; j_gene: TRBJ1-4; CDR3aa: CASTQGANEKLFF; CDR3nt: TGTGCCAGCACGCAGGGGGCTAATGAAAAACTGTTTTTT
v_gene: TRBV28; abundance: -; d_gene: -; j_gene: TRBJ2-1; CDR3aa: CASSLRQVSPDEQFF; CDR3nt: TGTGCCAGCAGTTTAAGGCAGGTATCTCCCGATGAGCAGTTCTTC
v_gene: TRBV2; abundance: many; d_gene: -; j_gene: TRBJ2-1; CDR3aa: CASSKDRGYNEQFF; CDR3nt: TGTGCCAGCAGTAAGGATAGGGGATACAATGAGCAGTTCTTC
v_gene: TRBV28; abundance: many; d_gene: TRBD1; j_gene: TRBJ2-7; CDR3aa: CASSRGTVWGSYEQYF; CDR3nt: TGTGCCAGTTCACGAGGGACAGTATGGGGCTCCTACGAGCAGTACTTC
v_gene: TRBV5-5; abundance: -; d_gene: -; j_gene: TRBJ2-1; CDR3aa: CASYLHQGSYNEQFF; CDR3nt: TGTGCCAGCTATCTCCATCAGGGCAGCTACAATGAGCAGTTCTTC
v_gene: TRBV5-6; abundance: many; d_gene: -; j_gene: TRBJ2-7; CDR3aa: CASSFWLRSSYEQYF; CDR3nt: TGTGCCAGCAGCTTTTGGCTTCGGAGCTCCTACGAGCAGTACTTC
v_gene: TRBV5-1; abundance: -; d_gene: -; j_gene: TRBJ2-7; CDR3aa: CASSLEPATLQYF; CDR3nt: TGCGCCAGCAGCTTGGAGCCTGCAACCCTCCAGTACTTC
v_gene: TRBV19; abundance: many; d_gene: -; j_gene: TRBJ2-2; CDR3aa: CASSSRRTGELFF; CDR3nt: TGTGCCAGTAGTTCCAGGAGAACCGGGGAGCTGTTTTTT
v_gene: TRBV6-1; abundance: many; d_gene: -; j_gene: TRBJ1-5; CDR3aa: CASTSGGVDQPQHF; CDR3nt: TGTGCCAGCACCTCCGGAGGGGTAGATCAGCCCCAGCATTTT
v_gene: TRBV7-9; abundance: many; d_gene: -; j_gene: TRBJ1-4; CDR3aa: CASSLALDSSGEKLFF; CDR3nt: TGTGCCAGCAGCTTAGCCCTGGACAGTTCGGGGGAAAAACTGTTTTTT
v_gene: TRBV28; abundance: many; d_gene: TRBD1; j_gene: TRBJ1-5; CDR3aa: CASSYPTGGSLAQHF; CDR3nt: TGTGCCAGCAGTTATCCGACAGGGGGCTCTTTGGCCCAGCATTTT
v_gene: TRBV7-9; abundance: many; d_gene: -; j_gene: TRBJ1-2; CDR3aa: CASSLNNAYGYTF; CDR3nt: TGTGCCAGCAGCTTAAATAACGCCTATGGCTACACCTTC
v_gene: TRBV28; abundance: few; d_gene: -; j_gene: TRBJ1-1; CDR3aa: CASSLYEPGACNTEAFF; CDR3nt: TGTGCCAGCAGTTTATATGAGCCAGGGGCCTGTAACACTGAAGCTTTCTTT
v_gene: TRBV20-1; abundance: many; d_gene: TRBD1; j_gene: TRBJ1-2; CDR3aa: CSARGVRQGDYGYTF; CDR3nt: TGCAGTGCTAGAGGAGTGAGACAGGGTGACTATGGCTACACCTTC
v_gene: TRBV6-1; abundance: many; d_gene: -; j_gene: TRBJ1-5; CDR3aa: CASSRTVSNQPQHF; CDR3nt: TGTGCCAGCAGCAGGACAGTGAGCAATCAGCCCCAGCATTTT
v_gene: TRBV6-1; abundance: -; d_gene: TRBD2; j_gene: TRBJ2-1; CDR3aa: CASSKSGGPYNEQFF; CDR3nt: TGTGCCAGCAGTAAGAGCGGGGGGCCCTACAATGAGCAGTTCTTC
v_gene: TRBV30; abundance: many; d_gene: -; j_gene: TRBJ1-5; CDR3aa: CAWSFKVRQGRYQPQHF; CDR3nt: TGTGCCTGGAGTTTTAAGGTTCGGCAGGGAAGGTATCAGCCCCAGCATTTT
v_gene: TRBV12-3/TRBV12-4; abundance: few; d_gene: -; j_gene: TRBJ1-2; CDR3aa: CASSWDISYSYTF; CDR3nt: TGTGCCAGCAGTTGGGACATATCTTATAGCTACACCTTC
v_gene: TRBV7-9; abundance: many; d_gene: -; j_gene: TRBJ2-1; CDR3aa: CASSLATNTYGYNEQFF; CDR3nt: TGTGCCAGCAGCTTAGCGACAAATACCTACGGATACAATGAGCAGTTCTTC
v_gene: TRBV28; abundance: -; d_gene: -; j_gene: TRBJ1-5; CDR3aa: CALSNYQGPNQPQHF; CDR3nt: TGTGCCCTGTCCAACTATCAGGGGCCAAATCAGCCCCAGCATTTT
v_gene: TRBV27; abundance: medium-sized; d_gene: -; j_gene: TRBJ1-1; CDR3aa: CASNGGWGGTEAFF; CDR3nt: TGTGCCAGCAATGGAGGGTGGGGGGGCACTGAAGCTTTCTTT
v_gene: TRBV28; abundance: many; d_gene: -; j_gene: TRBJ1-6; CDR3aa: CASSPGTDNSPLHF; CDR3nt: TGTGCCAGCAGCCCCGGGACGGATAATTCACCCCTCCACTTT
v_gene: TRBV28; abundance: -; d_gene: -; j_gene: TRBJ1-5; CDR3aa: CASSFDRGVYINQPQHF; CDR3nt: TGTGCCAGCAGTTTTGATAGGGGGGTTTATATCAATCAGCCCCAGCATTTT
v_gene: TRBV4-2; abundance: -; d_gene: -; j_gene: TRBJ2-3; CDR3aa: CASSQDLGEVDTQYF; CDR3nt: TGTGCCAGCAGCCAAGATCTCGGGGAAGTGGATACGCAGTATTTT
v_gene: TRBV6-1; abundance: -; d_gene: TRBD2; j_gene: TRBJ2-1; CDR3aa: CASSFSGGYNEQFF; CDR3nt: TGTGCCAGCAGTTTTAGCGGGGGTTACAATGAGCAGTTCTTC
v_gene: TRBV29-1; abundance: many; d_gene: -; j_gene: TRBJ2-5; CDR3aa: CSVVVRYGETQYF; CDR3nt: TGCAGCGTTGTAGTCCGCTATGGAGAGACCCAGTACTTC
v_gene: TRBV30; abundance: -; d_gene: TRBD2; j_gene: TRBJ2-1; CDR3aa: CAWSVGGRVLNEQFF; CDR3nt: TGTGCCTGGAGTGTGGGAGGGAGGGTCCTCAATGAGCAGTTCTTC
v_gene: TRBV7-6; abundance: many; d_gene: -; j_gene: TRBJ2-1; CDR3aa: CASSYYTRGSDNEQFF; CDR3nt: TGTGCCAGCAGCTACTACACTCGCGGCTCCGACAATGAGCAGTTCTTC